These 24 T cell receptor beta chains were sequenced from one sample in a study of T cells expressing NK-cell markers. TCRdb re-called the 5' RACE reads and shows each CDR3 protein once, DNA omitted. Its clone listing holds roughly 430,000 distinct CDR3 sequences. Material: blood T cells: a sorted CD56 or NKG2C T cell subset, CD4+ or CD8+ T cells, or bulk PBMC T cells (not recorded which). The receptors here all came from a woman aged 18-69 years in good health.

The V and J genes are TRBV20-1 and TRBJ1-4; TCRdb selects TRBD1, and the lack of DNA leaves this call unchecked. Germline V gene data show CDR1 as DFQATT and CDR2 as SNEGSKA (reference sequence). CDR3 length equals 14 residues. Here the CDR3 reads CSARDERQNEKLFF.

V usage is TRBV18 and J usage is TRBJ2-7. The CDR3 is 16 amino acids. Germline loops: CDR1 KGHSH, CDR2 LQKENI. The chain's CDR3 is CASSPIGVAGNYEQYF.

The CDR3 is CAAGRDRGSPQYF. This sequence joins TRBV3-1 and TRBJ2-5; TCRdb gives TRBD1 as the D gene, but with no DNA this cannot be confirmed. Germline V CDR1 and CDR2: LGHDT, YNNKEL (reference sequence). CDR3 size: 13 residues.

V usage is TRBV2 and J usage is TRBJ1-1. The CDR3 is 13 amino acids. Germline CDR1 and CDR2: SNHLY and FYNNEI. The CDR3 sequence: CASSEALNTEAFF.

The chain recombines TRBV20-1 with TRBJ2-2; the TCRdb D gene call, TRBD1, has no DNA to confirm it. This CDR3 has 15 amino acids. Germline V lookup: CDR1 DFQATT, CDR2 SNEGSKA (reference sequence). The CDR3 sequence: CSAETGGANTGELFF.

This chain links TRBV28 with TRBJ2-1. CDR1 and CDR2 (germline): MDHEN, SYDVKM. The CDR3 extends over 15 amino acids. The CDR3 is CASSLRQGSYNEQFF.

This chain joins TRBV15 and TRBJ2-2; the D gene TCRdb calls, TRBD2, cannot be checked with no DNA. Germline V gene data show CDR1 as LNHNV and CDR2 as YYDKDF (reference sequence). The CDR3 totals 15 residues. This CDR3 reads CATSKREKDTGELFF.

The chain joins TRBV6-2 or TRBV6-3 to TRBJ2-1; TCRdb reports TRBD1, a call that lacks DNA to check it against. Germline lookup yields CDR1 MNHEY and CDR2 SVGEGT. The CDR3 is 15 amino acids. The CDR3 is CASRTLTGVGNEQFF.

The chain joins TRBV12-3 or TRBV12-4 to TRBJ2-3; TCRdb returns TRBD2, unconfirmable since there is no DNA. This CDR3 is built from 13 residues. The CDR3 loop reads CASSMAGPDTQYF.

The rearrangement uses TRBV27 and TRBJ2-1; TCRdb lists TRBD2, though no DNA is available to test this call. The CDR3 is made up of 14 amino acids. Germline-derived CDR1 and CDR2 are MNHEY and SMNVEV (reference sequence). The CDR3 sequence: CASTTGLAADEQFF.

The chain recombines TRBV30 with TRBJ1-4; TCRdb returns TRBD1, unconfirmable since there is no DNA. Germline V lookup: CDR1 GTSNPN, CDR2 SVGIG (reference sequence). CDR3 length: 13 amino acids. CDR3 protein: CAWSGPGNEKLFF.

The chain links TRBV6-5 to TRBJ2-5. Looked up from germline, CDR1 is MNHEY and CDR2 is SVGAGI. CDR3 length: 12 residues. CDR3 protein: CASSSSPEAQYF.

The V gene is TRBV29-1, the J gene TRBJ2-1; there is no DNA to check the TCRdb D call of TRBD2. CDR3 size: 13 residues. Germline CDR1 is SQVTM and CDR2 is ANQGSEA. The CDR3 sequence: CSVPLTIFNEQFF.

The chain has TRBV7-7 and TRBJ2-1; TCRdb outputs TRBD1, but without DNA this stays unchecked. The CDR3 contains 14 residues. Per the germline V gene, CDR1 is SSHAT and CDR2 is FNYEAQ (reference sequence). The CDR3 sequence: CASSPAGTPNEQFF.

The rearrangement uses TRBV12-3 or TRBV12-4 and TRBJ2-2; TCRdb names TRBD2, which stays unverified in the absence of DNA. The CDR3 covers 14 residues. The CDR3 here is CASSLRGGGGELFF.

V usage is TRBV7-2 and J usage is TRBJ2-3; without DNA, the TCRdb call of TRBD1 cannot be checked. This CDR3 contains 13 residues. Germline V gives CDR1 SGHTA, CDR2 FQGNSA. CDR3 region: CASSSSRQSTQYF.

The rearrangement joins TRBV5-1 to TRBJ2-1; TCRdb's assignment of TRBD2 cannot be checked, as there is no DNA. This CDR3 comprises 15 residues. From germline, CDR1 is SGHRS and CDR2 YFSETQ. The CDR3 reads CASSRTSKGVNEQFF.

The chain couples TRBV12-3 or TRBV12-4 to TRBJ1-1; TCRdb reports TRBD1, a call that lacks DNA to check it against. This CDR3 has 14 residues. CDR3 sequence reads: CASRAGPTETEAFF.

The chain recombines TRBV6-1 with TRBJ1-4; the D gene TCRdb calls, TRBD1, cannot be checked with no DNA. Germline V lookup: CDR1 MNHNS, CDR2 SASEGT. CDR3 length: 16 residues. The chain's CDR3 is CASRITGAGGYEKLFF.

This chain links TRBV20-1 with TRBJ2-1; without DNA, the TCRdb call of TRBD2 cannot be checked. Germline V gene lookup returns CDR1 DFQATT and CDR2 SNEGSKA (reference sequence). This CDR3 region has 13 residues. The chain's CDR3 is CSARSSGYNEQFF.

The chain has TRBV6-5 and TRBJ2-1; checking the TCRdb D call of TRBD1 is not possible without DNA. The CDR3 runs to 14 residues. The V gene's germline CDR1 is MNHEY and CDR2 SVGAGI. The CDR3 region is CASSYGAGRDEQFF.

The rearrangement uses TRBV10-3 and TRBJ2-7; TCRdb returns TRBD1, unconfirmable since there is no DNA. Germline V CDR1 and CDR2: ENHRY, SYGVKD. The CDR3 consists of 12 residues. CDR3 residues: CAISVQGNEQYF.

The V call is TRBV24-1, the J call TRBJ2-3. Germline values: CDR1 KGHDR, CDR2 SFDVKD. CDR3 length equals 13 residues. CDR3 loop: CATSGVFTDTQYF.

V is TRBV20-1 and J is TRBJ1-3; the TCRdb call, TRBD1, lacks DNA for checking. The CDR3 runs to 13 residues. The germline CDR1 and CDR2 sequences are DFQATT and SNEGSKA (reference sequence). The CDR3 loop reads CSANQGLVDTIYF.